Below, 26 T cell receptor beta chains from the same sample are listed, as sequenced in a study of CD4 T cells in relation to SARS-CoV-2 and coronaviruses. TCRdb's table, derived via immunoSEQ multiplex PCR, lists solely in-frame clones and lacks some. The table includes around 15,000 clones, 65% to 85% detected once. The antigens these receptors bind are not known. The unexposed donors gave CD4+ T cells in about 2011-2018, prior to COVID-19. The cells were cultured for approximately ten days before CD4+ T cells were isolated. Material for sequencing was CD4+ T cells from PBMCs, cultured in vitro. The receptors stem from a human donor in good health.

The rearrangement links TRBV30 to TRBJ1-1; no definite D call. The germline CDR1 and CDR2 sequences are GTSNPN and SVGIG (reference sequence). V lost 2 bases to trimming and J lost 2 bases, with 9 bases between them. The CDR3 extends over 13 amino acids. In DNA form, the CDR3 reads TGTGCCTGGAGTATGGGTTATAACACTGAAGCTTTCTTT. Translated, it gives CAWSMGYNTEAFF.

This clone was recorded once. The CDR3 nucleotides read TGTGCCACCAGCAGAGAGGAGAGGGACACCATATATTTT. Residues: CATSREERDTIYF. This chain joins TRBV15 and TRBJ1-3; D gene unclear. Germline CDR1 LNHNV, CDR2 YYDKDF (reference sequence). The CDR3 covers 13 residues. V lost 0 bases and J lost 8, with 8 bases in between.

The CDR3 nucleotides read TGTGCCAGCAGCCGCGACAGGGCTTGGGGCACCGGGGAGCTGTTTTTT. Translation: CASSRDRAWGTGELFF. The chain combines TRBV5-5 with TRBJ2-2, with TRBD1 identical over 7 bases. V shed 4 bases, J shed 4 bases, and the junction held 10 bases outside the gene matches. The CDR3 runs to 16 residues. CDR1 and CDR2 from the germline V gene are SGHKS and YYEKEE (reference sequence).

CDR3 nucleotides: TGTGCCACCAGTGAGCCAGGGGATCAGCCCCAGCATTTT. Protein product: CATSEPGDQPQHF. The chain couples TRBV24-1 to TRBJ1-5; D is perhaps TRBD1 (6 bases). Germline V CDR1 and CDR2: KGHDR, SFDVKD. The CDR3 totals 13 residues. The V and J ends lost 4 bases and 5 bases respectively, with 8 bases between them.

A single count supports this clone. The chain is built from TRBV2 and TRBJ1-6; D ambiguous. This CDR3 has 14 amino acids. V gave up 4 bases and J gave up 10 bases, with 14 bases separating them. CDR1 and CDR2 from the germline V gene are SNHLY and FYNNEI. The CDR3 reads CASSVTESRSPLHF. The CDR3 DNA is TGTGCCAGCAGTGTCACGGAATCTAGGTCACCCCTCCACTTT.

This chain links TRBV21-1 with TRBJ2-7; the table's D gene call, TRBD1, was not cross checked with the DNA. TRBV21-1 is shown as a pseudogene. The CDR3 has 15 residues. Written as DNA, the CDR3 is TGTGCCAGCAGCAAAGGACAGACCACCACTCACGAGCAGTACTTC. Its protein product is CASSKGQTTTHEQYF.

The chain recombines TRBV3-1 (or the pseudogene TRBV3-2) with TRBJ2-3; 9 bases align to TRBD1. The length of the CDR3 is 15 residues. CDR1 is LGHDT, CDR2 YNNKEL, per germline (reference sequence). Germline trimming cut 1 base from V and 6 bases from J; bases unmatched to any gene: 5. CDR3 sequence reads: CASSQATGGSDTQYF. The DNA of the CDR3 is TGTGCCAGCAGCCAAGCAACAGGGGGCTCGGATACGCAGTATTTT.

The V gene is TRBV9, the J gene TRBJ1-2; D may be TRBD1 (6 bases). Germline assignment: CDR1 SGDLS and CDR2 YYNGEE. The CDR3 contains 15 residues. The V and J ends lost 2 bases and 4 bases respectively, with 15 bases between them. DNA for the CDR3: TGTGCCAGCAGCGTGGGGGGCAGTCTCCCCTATGGCTACACCTTC. Translation gives CASSVGGSLPYGYTF.

The chain joins TRBV30 to TRBJ1-1; D remains unclear. Between the trimmed V and J ends, which lost 1 base and 2 bases, there was a span of 14 bases. The CDR3 is 15 amino acids. Germline loops: CDR1 GTSNPN, CDR2 SVGIG (reference sequence). The chain's CDR3 is CAWSGSLGINTEAFF. DNA for the CDR3: TGTGCCTGGAGTGGATCATTAGGGATTAACACTGAAGCTTTCTTT.

The rearrangement uses TRBV18 and TRBJ1-2; 7 bases line up with TRBD1. The V and J ends lost 3 bases and 5 bases, in that order; junction bases with no gene match: 9. CDR1 is KGHSH and CDR2 is LQKENI in the germline V gene. The CDR3 covers 15 residues. CDR3 in amino acids: CASSPQHRGSYGYTF. DNA for the CDR3: TGTGCCAGCTCACCCCAGCACAGGGGTTCTTATGGCTACACCTTC.

The rearrangement uses TRBV3-1 (or the pseudogene TRBV3-2) and TRBJ2-7; D gene unclear. The CDR3 consists of 13 residues. V was cut by 1 base and J by 1 base, with 5 bases left in between. CDR1 and CDR2 (germline): LGHDT, YNNKEL (reference sequence). The CDR3 here is CASSQGQSYEQYF. The CDR3 nucleotides read TGTGCCAGCAGCCAAGGACAATCCTACGAGCAGTACTTC.

This chain joins TRBV6-5 and TRBJ1-2, with D tentatively TRBD1 (6 bases). Germline CDR1 is MNHEY and CDR2 is SVGAGI. This CDR3 contains 15 residues. V was trimmed by 3 bases and J by 1 base, leaving 12 bases between them. The CDR3 protein is CASSYSTGLNYGYTF. The CDR3 coding sequence is TGTGCCAGCAGTTATTCTACAGGGCTTAACTATGGCTACACCTTC.

The chain combines TRBV6-1 with TRBJ1-1, with D unresolved. The CDR3 has 14 amino acids. Trimming removed 3 bases from V and 0 bases from J, with 8 bases in between. Per the germline V gene, CDR1 is MNHNS and CDR2 is SASEGT. The CDR3, as DNA: TGTGCCAGCAGTGATAGAAAAATGAACACTGAAGCTTTCTTT. Translating it yields CASSDRKMNTEAFF.

This sequence joins TRBV9 and TRBJ1-2; perhaps TRBD1 as D (6 bases). The CDR3 has 14 residues. With 2 bases removed from V and 3 bases from J, the gap between germline ends came to 11 bases. Germline CDR1 is SGDLS and CDR2 is YYNGEE. In nucleotides, the CDR3 is TGTGCCAGCAGCGTGGGGGGCGCCGACTATGGCTACACCTTC. It encodes CASSVGGADYGYTF.

The chain links TRBV27 to TRBJ2-6; the D gene is possibly TRBD2 (7 bases). The CDR3 runs 15 residues. Trimming removed 3 bases at V and 4 bases at J, with 10 bases between. Germline assignment: CDR1 MNHEY and CDR2 SMNVEV (reference sequence). CDR3 loop: CASSFAGAGANVLTF. CDR3 coding DNA: TGTGCCAGCAGTTTTGCGGGGGCCGGGGCCAACGTCCTGACTTTC.

This clone turned up a few times. The chain couples TRBV12-3 or TRBV12-4 to TRBJ1-1, with D unclear. This CDR3 has 13 residues. The ends were cut back, 2 bases at V and 0 bases at J, with 4 bases in the middle. The CDR3 region is CASSLKVNTEAFF. In DNA form, the CDR3 reads TGTGCCAGCAGTTTAAAGGTGAACACTGAAGCTTTCTTT.

The chain has TRBV6-6 and TRBJ2-7, with a tentative D call TRBD2 (6 bases). This CDR3 has 14 residues. Germline V lookup: CDR1 MNHNY, CDR2 SVGAGI (reference sequence). Trimming pared 6 bases from V and 6 bases from J, leaving 18 bases between. CDR3 in DNA: TGTGCCAGCAGAATGGAGACTAGGGGCATCGAGCAGTACTTC. Encoded protein: CASRMETRGIEQYF.

The chain is built from TRBV19 and TRBJ2-7, with 7 bases aligning to TRBD2. J lost 2 bases, V lost 6 bases, and 10 bases had no gene match. The V gene's germline CDR1 is LNHDA and CDR2 SQIVND (reference sequence). This CDR3 comprises 15 residues. CDR3 DNA: TGTGCCAGTAGATTCCGGGACTACCCCGCCTACGAGCAGTACTTC. The encoded protein is CASRFRDYPAYEQYF.

This rearrangement joins TRBV28 to TRBJ1-2, with D unresolved. V was clipped by 3 bases and J by 7 bases, with 6 bases between them. Germline V gene data show CDR1 as MDHEN and CDR2 as SYDVKM. The CDR3 is made up of 11 amino acids. CDR3 protein: CASSFSGGYTF. CDR3 bases: TGTGCCAGCAGTTTTTCGGGTGGCTACACCTTC.

The chain links TRBV7-8 to TRBJ2-7; D is ambiguous. There are 15 residues in the CDR3. Trimming removed 3 bases at V and 2 bases at J, with 14 bases between. CDR1 is SGHVS and CDR2 is FQNEAQ in the germline V gene. The CDR3 sequence: CASSFGLADTYEQYF. The CDR3 DNA is TGTGCCAGCAGCTTCGGGCTCGCGGATACCTACGAGCAGTACTTC.

CDR3 in amino acids: CSVLDRVPSGANVLTF. The CDR3 nucleotides read TGCAGCGTTCTCGACAGGGTCCCCTCTGGGGCCAACGTCCTGACTTTC. The chain carries TRBV29-1 and TRBJ2-6, with 7 positions matching TRBD1. Germline V gene sequence: CDR1 SQVTM, CDR2 ANQGSEA. The ends lost 5 bases at V and 0 bases at J; junction bases unmatched: 7. This CDR3 spans 16 amino acids. Looking up the rest from reference TRBV29-1 and TRBJ2-6 gives the full variable domain: SAVISQKPSRDICQRGTSLTIQCQVDSQVTMMFWYRQQPGQSLTLIATANQGSEATYESGFVIDKFPISRPNLTFSTLTVSNMSPEDSSIYLCSVLDRVPSGANVLTFGAGSRLTVL.

The chain combines TRBV28 with TRBJ2-3, with 11 bases that match TRBD2. This CDR3 has 15 amino acids. CDR1 is MDHEN, CDR2 SYDVKM, per germline. V shed 7 bases, J shed 4 bases, and the junction held 7 bases outside the gene matches. The CDR3 DNA reads as TGTGCCAGCACCACCCTAGCGGGAGGTTCAGATACGCAGTATTTT. It encodes CASTTLAGGSDTQYF.

The CDR3 sequence: CASSLMAGQSAYNEQFF. In nucleotides, the CDR3 is TGTGCCAGCAGCTTGATGGCTGGACAGTCCGCGTACAATGAGCAGTTCTTC. This sequence joins TRBV5-5 and TRBJ2-1, with TRBD1 as a possible D gene (6 bases). V was shortened by 1 base and J by 4 bases, with 18 bases between the two germline ends. The germline CDR1 and CDR2 sequences are SGHKS and YYEKEE (reference sequence). This CDR3 is built from 17 residues.

The CDR3 nucleotides are TGTGCCAGCAGACCCGGGACTTCTCCCCCAGATACGCAGTATTTT. Its protein product is CASRPGTSPPDTQYF. This rearrangement joins TRBV5-4 to TRBJ2-3; a possible D gene is TRBD2 (6 bases). The ends were cut back, 5 bases at V and 4 bases at J, with 17 bases in the middle. The CDR3 extends over 15 amino acids. Germline lookup yields CDR1 SGHNT and CDR2 YYREEE (reference sequence).

V and J are TRBV19 and TRBJ1-1; the D gene is possibly TRBD1 (5 bases). V lost 9 bases and J lost 1, with 9 bases in between. Germline CDR1 is LNHDA and CDR2 is SQIVND (reference sequence). The CDR3 sequence is 12 residues long. The CDR3 sequence is CASTDRNTEAFF. In nucleotides, the CDR3 is TGTGCCAGCACCGACAGGAACACTGAAGCTTTCTTT.

This clone appeared a few times. J is TRBJ1-3 and V is TRBV7-9; the D gene is possibly TRBD1 (5 bases). Between the trimmed V and J ends, which lost 5 bases and 6 bases, there was a span of 14 bases. The CDR3 runs to 14 residues. The germline V gene encodes CDR1 SEHNR and CDR2 FQNEAQ (reference sequence). CDR3 residues: CASSTMTVPNTIYF. The CDR3 nucleotides read TGTGCCAGCAGCACCATGACAGTTCCAAACACCATATATTTT.